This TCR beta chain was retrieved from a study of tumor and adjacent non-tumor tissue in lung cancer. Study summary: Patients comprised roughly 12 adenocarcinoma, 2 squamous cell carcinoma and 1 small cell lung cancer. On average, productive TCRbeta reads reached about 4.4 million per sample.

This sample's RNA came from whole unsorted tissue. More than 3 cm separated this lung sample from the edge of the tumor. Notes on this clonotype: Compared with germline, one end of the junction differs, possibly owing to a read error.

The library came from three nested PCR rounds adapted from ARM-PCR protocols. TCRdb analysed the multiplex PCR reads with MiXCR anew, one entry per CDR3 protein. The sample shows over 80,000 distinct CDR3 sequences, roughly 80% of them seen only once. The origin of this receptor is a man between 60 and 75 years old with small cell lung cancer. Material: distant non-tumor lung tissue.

CDR3 loop: CASSLDTDAQYF. CDR3 coding DNA: TGTGCCAGCAGCCTGGATACAGATGCGCAGTATTTT. The chain carries TRBV5-4 and TRBJ2-3; D not resolved. The CDR3 is 12 amino acids. In germline, CDR1 is SGHNT, CDR2 YYREEE (reference sequence).